This T cell receptor (beta chain) was captured in a study of T cells in Graves' hyperthyroidism and ophthalmopathy. Amplification of TCR beta CDR3 regions used RNA as the template. The HTBI primer set served for first-round RT-PCR of the TCR CDR3. From the multiplex PCR reads, TCRdb called clonotypes with MiXCR, one entry per CDR3 protein. The table includes 500,000 to 600,000 distinct CDR3 sequences, just under 20% detected once. The CDR3 is made up of 15 amino acids. V lost 1 base and J 1 base, leaving 10 bases between the germline ends. Germline V gives CDR1 SEHNR, CDR2 FQNEAQ (reference sequence).

This chain joins TRBV7-9 and TRBJ1-1; possibly TRBD1 for D (5 bases). This receptor was identified in a man aged 40-49 years with Graves' ophthalmopathy. Input material: blood. In DNA form, the CDR3 reads TGTGCCAGCAGCTTAGTTGTCAGGGCGAACACTGAAGCTTTCTTT. Its protein product is CASSLVVRANTEAFF. Combining the CDR3 with reference TRBV7-9 and TRBJ1-1 gives the whole variable domain DTGVSQNPRHKITKRGQNVTFRCDPISEHNRLYWYRQTLGQGPEFLTYFQNEAQLEKSRLLSDRFSAERPKGSFSTLEIQRTEQGDSAMYLCASSLVVRANTEAFFGQGTRLTVV.